These 31 T cell receptor beta chains share one sample of origin, sequenced in a study of blood T cells in healthy people across ages. Primed by a sample-barcoded 5' primer and a J-beta primer mix, a second PCR proceeded for 7 to 11 cycles. MiXCR, applied by TCRdb to the 5' RACE reads, yields one record per CDR3 protein. The sample has roughly 1.6 million distinct CDR3 sequences, about 35% seen once. Sequencing used blood. These receptors all come from a woman aged 30 to 39 in good health.

This clonotype was detected a few times. The rearrangement uses TRBV15 and TRBJ1-1; a weak D match, TRBD1 (5 bases). The V and J ends lost 0 bases and 4 bases respectively, with 9 bases between them. From germline, CDR1 is LNHNV and CDR2 YYDKDF (reference sequence). This CDR3 has 14 residues. This CDR3 is CATSRDSGGTEAFF. CDR3 nucleotide sequence: TGTGCCACCAGCAGAGATAGTGGGGGCACTGAAGCTTTCTTT. Full variable domain (missing parts from reference TRBV15 and TRBJ1-1): DAMVIQNPRYQVTQFGKPVTLSCSQTLNHNVMYWYQQKSSQAPKLLFHYYDKDFNNEADTPDNFQSRRPNTSFCFLDIRSPGLGDTAMYLCATSRDSGGTEAFFGQGTRLTVV.

Regarding this clonotype: This may arise from a read error, as a much more abundant clone is one base away. This sequence joins TRBV5-1 and TRBJ2-1; 8 bases align to TRBD1. Germline values: CDR1 SGHRS, CDR2 YFSETQ. The CDR3 is 15 amino acids. V was pared by 4 bases and J by 12 bases, with 15 bases of the junction left unmatched. The CDR3 bases are TGCGCCAGCAGCCCAGGGACAGGACTTAAAGAGGGGCAGTTCTTC. Translated: CASSPGTGLKEGQFF. Full variable domain (outside the CDR3, taken from reference TRBV5-1 and TRBJ2-1): KAGVTQTPRYLIKTRGQQVTLSCSPISGHRSVSWYQQTPGQGLQFLFEYFSETQRNKGNFPGRFSGRQFSNSRSEMNVSTLELGDSALYLCASSPGTGLKEGQFFGPGTRLTVL.

This chain connects TRBV20-1 to TRBJ2-7; the D call may be TRBD1 or TRBD2 (7 bases each). The CDR3 sequence is 16 residues long. CDR1 is DFQATT, CDR2 SNEGSKA, per germline (reference sequence). V was trimmed by 4 bases and J by 3 bases, leaving 22 bases between them. The CDR3 sequence: CSATNRSPGGGYEQYF. Here the CDR3 DNA reads TGCAGTGCTACGAATAGAAGCCCAGGGGGGGGCTACGAGCAGTACTTC.

The chain links TRBV28 to TRBJ1-1, with D uncertain. The CDR3 has 16 residues. V was pared by 6 bases and J by 1 base, with 18 bases between. Germline V CDR1 and CDR2: MDHEN, SYDVKM. CDR3 protein: CASRTDPPRKNTEAFF. The CDR3 DNA sequence: TGTGCCAGCAGAACCGACCCTCCCAGGAAGAACACTGAAGCTTTCTTT.

The chain links TRBV13 to TRBJ1-2; 9 nucleotides line up with TRBD1. The V and J ends lost 4 bases and 5 bases, in that order; junction bases with no gene match: 5. The CDR3 extends over 14 amino acids. Looked up from germline, CDR1 is PRHDT and CDR2 is FYEKMQ (reference sequence). CDR3 nucleotide sequence: TGTGCCAGCAGCTCAATGACAGGGGGATATGGCTACACCTTC. This encodes CASSSMTGGYGYTF.

This chain connects TRBV30 to TRBJ2-2; the D is unclear. CDR1 and CDR2 from the germline V gene are GTSNPN and SVGIG (reference sequence). V was trimmed by 4 bases and J by 7 bases, leaving 7 bases between them. The CDR3 covers 11 residues. The CDR3 nucleotides are TGTGCCTGGAATCGTGTCGGGGAGCTGTTTTTT. Translated: CAWNRVGELFF.

A few counts support this clonotype. In nucleotides, the CDR3 is TGCGCCAGCAGCCGACCTGCAGGGAAGGGTTGGACTGAAGCTTTCTTT. This encodes CASSRPAGKGWTEAFF. This sequence joins TRBV4-1 and TRBJ1-1; weak D call: TRBD1 (5 bases). Germline V lookup: CDR1 MGHRA, CDR2 YSYEKL. The V gene lost 4 bases and the J gene lost 5 bases, with 20 bases spanning the gap. This CDR3 has 16 amino acids.

The table lists this clonotype with a few counts. J is TRBJ1-6 and V is TRBV7-2; D might be TRBD1 (6 bases). The V and J ends lost 5 bases and 10 bases respectively, with 18 bases between them. The CDR3 spans 15 residues. Germline CDR1 reads SGHTA; CDR2 reads FQGNSA. The CDR3 spells CASSRTGTRNSPLHF. Written as DNA, the CDR3 is TGTGCCAGCAGCCGCACCGGGACAAGGAACTCACCCCTCCACTTT.

The V and J genes are TRBV20-1 and TRBJ1-2, with TRBD1 matching 7 bases. After removal of 3 bases from V and 7 bases from J, the junction contained 11 bases not matched to a gene. Germline lookup yields CDR1 DFQATT and CDR2 SNEGSKA (reference sequence). This CDR3 comprises 14 residues. CDR3 sequence reads: CSARLAGGTSGYTF. In nucleotides, the CDR3 is TGCAGTGCTAGGTTGGCAGGGGGGACTTCTGGCTACACCTTC.

CDR3 region: CASSGLGQGDGNEQFF. The CDR3 DNA reads as TGTGCCAGCAGCGGACTGGGACAGGGGGATGGGAATGAGCAGTTCTTC. The rearrangement uses TRBV7-9 and TRBJ2-1, with 11 bases matching TRBD1. CDR1 SEHNR and CDR2 FQNEAQ come from the germline V gene (reference sequence). The ends lost 5 bases at V and 7 bases at J; junction bases unmatched: 10. CDR3 length: 16 amino acids.

This clonotype has only a few counts. The gene calls are TRBV7-2 and TRBJ2-5; D ambiguous. The CDR3 runs 14 residues. The V gene's germline CDR1 is SGHTA and CDR2 FQGNSA. V was clipped by 5 bases and J by 3 bases, with 13 bases between them. DNA of the CDR3: TGTGCCAGCAGCCGTATCGCCGGAAAAGAGACCCAGTACTTC. This sequence encodes CASSRIAGKETQYF.

This clonotype was found many times. This chain connects TRBV6-6 to TRBJ2-1, with 8 bases aligning to TRBD1. V was clipped by 10 bases and J by 1 base; unmatched bases: 3. This CDR3 spans 13 amino acids. CDR1 and CDR2 (germline): MNHNY, SVGAGI (reference sequence). This CDR3 reads CATRQGSYNEQFF. CDR3 in DNA: TGTGCCACCCGACAGGGGTCCTACAATGAGCAGTTCTTC.

This clonotype was recorded a few times. The chain joins TRBV20-1 to TRBJ2-7; 10 bases line up with TRBD2. The V gene end was trimmed by 6 bases and the J gene end by 4 bases; junction bases not matched to a gene: 3. Germline V lookup: CDR1 DFQATT, CDR2 SNEGSKA (reference sequence). The CDR3 covers 12 residues. CDR3 bases: TGCAGTGCGTCTAGCGGGAGATACGAGCAGTACTTC. This sequence encodes CSASSGRYEQYF.

The chain is built from TRBV9 and TRBJ2-3; 11 nucleotides match TRBD2. The length of the CDR3 is 15 residues. Germline CDR1 SGDLS, CDR2 YYNGEE. V lost 2 bases, J lost 8 bases, and 7 bases stayed unmatched. This CDR3 is CASSVTSGRIGTQYF. In nucleotides, the CDR3 is TGTGCCAGCAGCGTTACTAGCGGGAGAATTGGTACGCAGTATTTT. Filled out from reference TRBV9 and TRBJ2-3, the complete variable domain reads DSGVTQTPKHLITATGQRVTLRCSPRSGDLSVYWYQQSLDQGLQFLIQYYNGEERAKGNILERFSAQQFPDLHSELNLSSLELGDSALYFCASSVTSGRIGTQYFGPGTRLTVL.

Only a few counts were recorded for this clonotype. The CDR3: CSVELRQGGGEKLFF. CDR3 nucleotides: TGCAGCGTCGAACTACGACAGGGAGGTGGTGAAAAACTGTTTTTT. V and J are TRBV29-1 and TRBJ1-4, with 7 bases lining up with TRBD1. J was trimmed by 7 bases and V by 6 bases; bases with no gene match: 14. Per germline, CDR1 SQVTM and CDR2 ANQGSEA. CDR3 length: 15 amino acids. Full variable domain (rest looked up from reference TRBV29-1 and TRBJ1-4): SAVISQKPSRDICQRGTSLTIQCQVDSQVTMMFWYRQQPGQSLTLIATANQGSEATYESGFVIDKFPISRPNLTFSTLTVSNMSPEDSSIYLCSVELRQGGGEKLFFGSGTQLSVL.

This chain connects TRBV7-6 to TRBJ2-7; 8 bases align to TRBD1. The CDR3 loop spans 15 amino acids. Germline-derived CDR1 and CDR2 are SGHVS and FNYEAQ. J was trimmed by 0 bases and V by 5 bases; bases with no gene match: 6. The CDR3 nucleotides are TGTGCCAGCAGCATAGGACAGGGAGCCTCCTACGAGCAGTACTTC. Residues: CASSIGQGASYEQYF.

V is TRBV2 and J is TRBJ2-7; 9 nucleotides align to TRBD1. V was clipped by 8 bases and J by 4 bases; unmatched bases: 9. The CDR3 consists of 14 residues. CDR1 SNHLY and CDR2 FYNNEI come from the germline V gene. Here the CDR3 DNA reads TGTGCCAGCGGGGGGAAACAGGGGGCTTACGAGCAGTACTTC. It specifies CASGGKQGAYEQYF. The full variable domain, completed using reference TRBV2 and TRBJ2-7, is EPEVTQTPSHQVTQMGQEVILRCVPISNHLYFYWYRQILGQKVEFLVSFYNNEISEKSEIFDDQFSVERPDGSNFTLKIRSTKLEDSAMYFCASGGKQGAYEQYFGPGTRLTVT.

Concerning this clonotype: This clone may be a read error of a much larger clone one base away. This sequence joins TRBV4-1 and TRBJ1-2; 8 bases line up with TRBD1. The CDR3 contains 16 residues. V was pared by 0 bases and J by 6 bases, with 9 bases of the junction left unmatched. Germline V gene data show CDR1 as MGHRA and CDR2 as YSYEKL. Here the CDR3 reads CASSQDVAGGRDGYTF. The CDR3 region has the DNA TGCGCCAGCAGCCAAGACGTGGCAGGGGGCCGGGATGGCTACACCTTC.

The chain uses TRBV7-2 and TRBJ2-3; 15 nucleotides align to TRBD2. The CDR3 contains 20 residues. Per germline, CDR1 SGHTA and CDR2 FQGNSA. V trimming: 5 bases; J trimming: 7 bases; junction bases outside the gene matches: 19. The CDR3 bases are TGTGCCAGCAGCCTCCGATCGGGACTAGCGGGGGGCACCGGGAGGAATACGCAGTATTTT. This gives the protein CASSLRSGLAGGTGRNTQYF.

This clonotype showed up just a few times. The chain links TRBV18 to TRBJ2-7; 7 nucleotides agree with TRBD2. V dropped 3 bases and J dropped 4; count of bases not matched to a gene: 9. The CDR3 extends over 15 amino acids. Germline CDR1 and CDR2: KGHSH and LQKENI. The CDR3 is CASSPARGREYEQYF. In nucleotides, the CDR3 is TGTGCCAGCTCACCGGCTCGCGGGAGAGAATACGAGCAGTACTTC.

The rearrangement uses TRBV6-6 and TRBJ1-1; D not resolved. Germline V gives CDR1 MNHNY, CDR2 SVGAGI (reference sequence). This CDR3 has 14 amino acids. V lost 8 bases and J lost 2, with 15 bases in between. The CDR3 coding sequence is TGTGCCAGCGGCCGCAATGTGGGTAACACTGAAGCTTTCTTT. This translates into CASGRNVGNTEAFF.

This clonotype was found many times. The V call is TRBV6-1, the J call TRBJ2-3, with TRBD1 as a possible D gene (6 bases). The CDR3 has 16 residues. V was cut by 8 bases and J by 0 bases, with 18 bases left in between. The germline V gene has CDR1 MNHNS and CDR2 SASEGT. This CDR3 is CASATGQLSSTDTQYF. DNA of the CDR3: TGTGCCAGCGCAACGGGACAACTATCTAGCACAGATACGCAGTATTTT.

V is TRBV14 and J is TRBJ2-1; tentative D call: TRBD2 (5 bases). Trimming stripped 6 bases from V and 2 bases from J, with 17 bases between. The CDR3 is 16 residues long. Germline CDR1 is SGHDN and CDR2 is FVKESK. The CDR3 nucleotides are TGTGCCAGCAGTCAAATCGGGGATTTGCCCTACAATGAGCAGTTCTTC. Its translation: CASSQIGDLPYNEQFF.

This clonotype was detected a few times. CDR3: CASSSPALAGGDWVEQFF. In DNA form, the CDR3 reads TGTGCCAGCAGTTCCCCAGCCCTAGCGGGAGGGGATTGGGTTGAGCAGTTCTTC. V usage is TRBV27 and J usage is TRBJ2-1; 12 bases are a match to TRBD2. CDR3 size: 18 residues. Trimming cost V 4 bases and J 9 bases; bases outside gene matches: 16. Germline V CDR1 and CDR2: MNHEY, SMNVEV (reference sequence).

The sample holds one count of this clonotype. The junction shows a germline mismatch at one end, possibly a read error. The chain has TRBV12-3 or TRBV12-4 and TRBJ1-1; the match to TRBD1 covers 8 bases. This CDR3 contains 14 residues. For the CDR3, the DNA is TGTGCCAGCAGTTGGGACAGGTTAAACACTGACGCTTTCTTT. Translated: CASSWDRLNTDAFF.

The rearrangement joins TRBV3-1 to TRBJ2-5, with 8 bases that match TRBD1. Germline V CDR1 and CDR2: LGHDT, YNNKEL (reference sequence). J gave up 5 bases and V 10 bases, and 12 bases lay outside the gene matches. The CDR3 has 14 residues. The CDR3 sequence: CANTKGQVGETQYF. The CDR3 bases are TGTGCCAACACCAAGGGACAGGTAGGGGAGACCCAGTACTTC.

This clonotype was seen at least ten times. The chain carries TRBV9 and TRBJ2-5, with TRBD2 matching over 10 bases. The DNA matches TRBJ2-7 better at its end, which makes the J call doubtful. Germline assignment: CDR1 SGDLS and CDR2 YYNGEE. This CDR3 contains 14 residues. The CDR3 is CASSVVPSGSEQYF. The CDR3 coding sequence is TGTGCCAGCAGCGTAGTACCTAGCGGGAGCGAGCAGTACTTC.

V gene TRBV3-1 combines with J gene TRBJ1-2; TRBD1 might be the D (5 bases). The V gene's germline CDR1 is LGHDT and CDR2 YNNKEL (reference sequence). Trimming took 0 bases from V and 6 from J, leaving 14 bases between them. The CDR3 totals 15 residues. The CDR3 spells CASSQDPGTAHGYTF. CDR3 nucleotides: TGTGCCAGCAGCCAAGACCCAGGGACTGCACATGGCTACACCTTC. Together with reference TRBV3-1 and TRBJ1-2, the CDR3 gives the full variable domain: DTAVSQTPKYLVTQMGNDKSIKCEQNLGHDTMYWYKQDSKKFLKIMFSYNNKELIINETVPNRFSPKSPDKAHLNLHINSLELGDSAVYFCASSQDPGTAHGYTFGSGTRLTVV.

This clonotype was seen only a few times. The chain uses TRBV9 and TRBJ2-1; TRBD2 matches at 7 bases. Germline CDR1 SGDLS, CDR2 YYNGEE. This CDR3 spans 15 amino acids. Trimming at V came to 2 bases and at J to 4 bases, leaving 6 bases not matched to a gene. For the CDR3, the DNA is TGTGCCAGCAGCGTCCGTGGGGAGGGTTACAATGAGCAGTTCTTC. It translates to CASSVRGEGYNEQFF.

This chain uses TRBV30 with TRBJ2-3; tentative D call: TRBD1 (6 bases). CDR3 length equals 15 residues. CDR1 and CDR2 from the germline V gene are GTSNPN and SVGIG (reference sequence). V was clipped by 2 bases and J by 4 bases, with 16 bases between them. The DNA for the CDR3 is TGTGCCTGGAGTATCACAGGGTACAAAGCAGATACGCAGTATTTT. Its translation: CAWSITGYKADTQYF.

This clonotype was found a few times. The chain combines TRBV5-1 with TRBJ2-7; D is uncertain. V lost 2 bases and J 0 bases, leaving 9 bases between the germline ends. The CDR3 sequence is 14 residues long. Germline CDR1 is SGHRS and CDR2 is YFSETQ. The CDR3 loop is CASSFLGGSYEQYF. As DNA, the CDR3 is TGCGCCAGCAGCTTCCTCGGCGGCTCCTACGAGCAGTACTTC.